Listed here are 25 T cell receptor beta chains from one sample, sequenced in a study of blood T cell repertoires in COVID-19 (dated by TCRdb to 2020 to 2021). The library was obtained by the immunoSEQ multiplex PCR assay. TCRdb holds this immuneACCESS table with in-frame rearrangements only. Some clones are missing; in checked studies, unresolved V genes explain under half, and the rest has no known cause. The sample contains about 250,000 clones, more than 75% of them found a single time. The ten largest clones capture around 1.8% of the sample. The sequenced material came from PBMCs or T cells enriched from blood (not recorded which). Source of these receptors: a man aged 35-49 years who had recovered from COVID-19.

In this sample, this clone turned up once. The V gene is TRBV27, the J gene TRBJ1-1; D gene ambiguous. The germline V gene has CDR1 MNHEY and CDR2 SMNVEV (reference sequence). V was trimmed by 6 bases and J by 8 bases, leaving 16 bases between them. The CDR3 contains 13 residues. CDR3: CASSRLYGPEAFF. Here the CDR3 DNA reads TGTGCCAGCAGCCGACTATACGGCCCCGAAGCTTTCTTT.

The chain recombines TRBV7-2 with TRBJ1-3; 11 nucleotides match TRBD1. The ends lost 5 bases at V and 8 bases at J; junction bases unmatched: 8. CDR3 length: 15 residues. The V gene's germline CDR1 is SGHTA and CDR2 FQGNSA. CDR3 nucleotides: TGTGCCAGCAGCCAGGGGACAGGGGGATGGGACACCATATATTTT. The encoded protein is CASSQGTGGWDTIYF.

This clone was found once. The chain uses TRBV30 and TRBJ1-6, with D possibly being TRBD1 (6 bases). The CDR3 runs 13 residues. Germline V gene sequence: CDR1 GTSNPN, CDR2 SVGIG (reference sequence). CDR3 region: CARGSSYNSPLHF. The CDR3 DNA is TGTGCAAGGGGGAGCTCCTATAATTCACCCCTCCACTTT.

The rearrangement links TRBV7-2 to TRBJ2-7; D might be TRBD2 (5 bases). CDR1 and CDR2 (germline): SGHTA, FQGNSA. The CDR3 is 14 residues long. V was cut by 2 bases and J by 3 bases, with 11 bases left in between. In DNA, the CDR3 is TGTGCCAGCAGCTTATCCAGCGGCAGCTACGAGCAGTACTTC. Amino acid sequence: CASSLSSGSYEQYF.

The chain combines TRBV30 with TRBJ1-1; 8 positions match TRBD1. The germline CDR1 and CDR2 sequences are GTSNPN and SVGIG (reference sequence). The junction had 26 bases not matched to a gene; V was cut back by 5 bases and J by 12 bases. This CDR3 is built from 17 residues. The DNA for the CDR3 is TGTGCCTGGCCGGCAAACAACGCAGCGGCGACAGGGGAAGCTCCTTTCTTT. This translates into CAWPANNAAATGEAPFF.

The V call is TRBV15, the J call TRBJ2-6; 7 bases are shared with TRBD2. CDR1 and CDR2 (germline): LNHNV, YYDKDF (reference sequence). V trimming: 2 bases; J trimming: 3 bases; junction bases outside the gene matches: 4. This CDR3 spans 16 amino acids. CDR3 coding DNA: TGTGCCACCAGCAGAAACCGGGGGGTTGGGGCCAACGTCCTGACTTTC. Its translation is CATSRNRGVGANVLTF.

This chain joins TRBV25-1 and TRBJ1-2; TRBD1 matches 12 bases. CDR3 size: 14 residues. Germline lookup yields CDR1 MGHDK and CDR2 SYGVNS. J gave up 4 bases and V 3 bases, and 0 bases lay outside the gene matches. The CDR3 nucleotides are TGTGCCAGCAGTGAGGGACAGGGGGCCTATGGCTACACCTTC. This encodes CASSEGQGAYGYTF.

The chain carries TRBV20-1 and TRBJ1-1, with D hard to call. Germline values: CDR1 DFQATT, CDR2 SNEGSKA (reference sequence). With 6 bases removed from V and 1 base from J, the gap between germline ends came to 6 bases. This CDR3 comprises 11 residues. The CDR3 DNA is TGCAGTGCACTCTCGAACACTGAAGCTTTCTTT. Its translation is CSALSNTEAFF.

This chain links TRBV19 with TRBJ2-3; weak D call: TRBD2 (5 bases). V gave up 6 bases and J gave up 4 bases, with 29 bases separating them. CDR3 length: 19 residues. In germline, CDR1 is LNHDA, CDR2 SQIVND (reference sequence). CDR3 protein: CASSPNHPRALAVADTQYF. In DNA, the CDR3 is TGTGCCAGTAGCCCGAACCACCCTAGGGCGCTAGCAGTGGCAGATACGCAGTATTTT.

The table lists this clone with a few counts. The chain combines TRBV11-2 with TRBJ1-3; D is perhaps TRBD1 (5 bases). V lost 5 bases, J lost 0 bases, and 8 bases lay in between. CDR1 SGHAT and CDR2 FQNNGV come from the germline V gene. CDR3 size: 14 residues. The CDR3 region is CASSPGSSGNTIYF. For the CDR3, the DNA is TGTGCCAGCAGCCCAGGGTCCTCTGGAAACACCATATATTTT.

The chain has TRBV19 and TRBJ2-7; 8 bases are shared with TRBD2. Germline V gives CDR1 LNHDA, CDR2 SQIVND (reference sequence). V lost 0 bases, J lost 2 bases, and 3 bases stayed unmatched. CDR3 length equals 15 residues. Written as DNA, the CDR3 is TGTGCCAGTAGTATAGATCGGGAGGGACCCTACGAGCAGTACTTC. Encoded protein: CASSIDREGPYEQYF.

This sequence joins TRBV7-9 and TRBJ1-2; D is perhaps TRBD1 (5 bases). Germline V CDR1 and CDR2: SEHNR, FQNEAQ (reference sequence). The CDR3 loop spans 11 amino acids. Trimming cost V 4 bases and J 7 bases, with 7 bases left between them. CDR3 loop: CASSSGLGYTF. Written as DNA, the CDR3 is TGTGCCAGCAGCTCAGGGCTTGGCTACACCTTC.

The rearrangement uses TRBV19 and TRBJ1-5, with TRBD1 matching over 7 bases. V dropped 5 bases and J dropped 7; count of bases not matched to a gene: 11. The CDR3 runs 15 residues. The germline V gene has CDR1 LNHDA and CDR2 SQIVND (reference sequence). CDR3 DNA: TGTGCCAGTAGTGCCTCGACAGGGTCAGACCAGCCCCAGCATTTT. Translating gives CASSASTGSDQPQHF.

The J gene is TRBJ1-4, the V gene TRBV18; no clear D gene. Germline V gene sequence: CDR1 KGHSH, CDR2 LQKENI. V shed 3 bases and J shed 8 bases, with 10 bases lying between them. The CDR3 covers 13 residues. The CDR3, as DNA: TGTGCCAGCTCACCGTTAGAAGCAGAAAAACTGTTTTTT. This sequence encodes CASSPLEAEKLFF. The entire variable domain, with the rest obtained from reference TRBV18 and TRBJ1-4, is as follows: NAGVMQNPRHLVRRRGQEARLRCSPMKGHSHVYWYRQLPEEGLKFMVYLQKENIIDESGMPKERFSAEFPKEGPSILRIQQVVRGDSAAYFCASSPLEAEKLFFGSGTQLSVL.

The chain is built from TRBV28 and TRBJ2-3; TRBD2 agrees at 7 bases. The germline V gene has CDR1 MDHEN and CDR2 SYDVKM. With V trimmed by 5 bases and J by 1 base, 18 bases remained unmatched. The CDR3 runs to 19 residues. The CDR3 nucleotides are TGTGCCAGCAGTAGAGGCCATAGCGGGCCCCCCGGGGGCACAGATACGCAGTATTTT. This codes for CASSRGHSGPPGGTDTQYF.

The V and J genes are TRBV9 and TRBJ1-2, with D hard to call. The CDR3 covers 12 residues. The germline V and J ends were trimmed by 7 bases and 6 bases, with 13 bases remaining between them. Germline V gene lookup returns CDR1 SGDLS and CDR2 YYNGEE. CDR3 DNA: TGTGCCAGCTACGGCGGCACTAATGGCTACACCTTC. It is translated as CASYGGTNGYTF.

This chain connects TRBV30 to TRBJ2-5, with D maybe TRBD2 (6 bases). Germline-derived CDR1 and CDR2 are GTSNPN and SVGIG (reference sequence). Trimming cost V 0 bases and J 4 bases, with 12 bases left between them. The length of the CDR3 is 14 residues. The DNA for the CDR3 is TGTGCCTGGAGTGTCGTGGTCGGGGGAGAGACCCAGTACTTC. As protein: CAWSVVVGGETQYF. Full variable domain (remainder filled in from reference TRBV30 and TRBJ2-5): SQTIHQWPATLVQPVGSPLSLECTVEGTSNPNLYWYRQAAGRGLQLLFYSVGIGQISSEVPQNLSASRPQDRQFILSSKKLLLSDSGFYLCAWSVVVGGETQYFGPGTRLLVL.

The chain uses TRBV4-2 and TRBJ1-1; no definite D call. There are 15 residues in the CDR3. V lost 1 base and J 3 bases, leaving 12 bases between the germline ends. The germline V gene has CDR1 LGHNA and CDR2 YNFKEQ. CDR3 nucleotide sequence: TGTGCCAGCAGCCAAGCCCGGGAGGGTTACACTGAAGCTTTCTTT. Translated: CASSQAREGYTEAFF.

J is TRBJ1-1 and V is TRBV5-4, with unresolved D. The CDR3 sequence is 12 residues long. V was pared by 3 bases and J by 2 bases, with 5 bases between. The germline gives CDR1 SGHNT, CDR2 YYREEE (reference sequence). The CDR3, as DNA: TGTGCCAGCAGCTCGGGAAACACTGAAGCTTTCTTT. Translated, it gives CASSSGNTEAFF.

A note on this clone: This same CDR3 is encoded by further DNA sequences in the sample. The DNA of the CDR3 is TGTGCCAGCAGCTTAGACAGGAGCTACGAGCAGTACTTC. The encoded protein is CASSLDRSYEQYF. The gene calls are TRBV13 and TRBJ2-7; D might be TRBD1 (5 bases). Germline V gene lookup returns CDR1 PRHDT and CDR2 FYEKMQ (reference sequence). The CDR3 length is 13 residues. Trimming took 1 base from V and 3 from J, leaving 7 bases between them.

The CDR3 region has the DNA TGTGCCAGCAGTTTATATGGACAGGGGACTGAAGCTTTCTTT. Encoded protein: CASSLYGQGTEAFF. This chain uses TRBV27 with TRBJ1-1; 9 bases align to TRBD1. V gave up 1 base and J gave up 5 bases; unmatched junction bases: 2. This CDR3 has 14 amino acids. Germline V CDR1 and CDR2: MNHEY, SMNVEV (reference sequence).

The rearrangement uses TRBV29-1 and TRBJ2-7, with 7 bases aligning to TRBD1. CDR1 is SQVTM and CDR2 is ANQGSEA in the germline V gene. The CDR3 spans 13 residues. V lost 4 bases, J lost 0 bases, and 3 bases stayed unmatched. The CDR3 DNA sequence: TGCAGCGTTGGGACAGGATTCTCCTACGAGCAGTACTTC. As protein: CSVGTGFSYEQYF.

This sequence joins TRBV4-1 and TRBJ1-1; D is unresolved. CDR3 length equals 15 residues. CDR1 and CDR2 (germline): MGHRA, YSYEKL. V lost 0 bases, J lost 3 bases, and 11 bases lay in between. CDR3 protein: CASSQDFYFDTEAFF. The CDR3 DNA follows: TGCGCCAGCAGCCAAGATTTCTACTTCGACACTGAAGCTTTCTTT.

This chain links TRBV15 with TRBJ2-3; 11 nucleotides align to TRBD2. The germline V gene encodes CDR1 LNHNV and CDR2 YYDKDF (reference sequence). The CDR3 length is 16 residues. The J segment lost 0 bases and the V segment lost 4 bases, leaving 3 bases of the junction unmatched. The CDR3: CATSNRLAGSTDTQYF. The CDR3 bases are TGTGCCACCAGCAATCGACTAGCGGGGAGCACAGATACGCAGTATTTT.

The genes are TRBV7-2 and TRBJ1-2; the D is unclear. The germline V gene has CDR1 SGHTA and CDR2 FQGNSA. The CDR3 is made up of 15 amino acids. Between the trimmed V and J ends, which lost 4 bases and 3 bases, there was a span of 15 bases. The CDR3 DNA is TGTGCCAGCAGCTCCCCGCCCACATGGTACTATGGCTACACCTTC. Translating it yields CASSSPPTWYYGYTF.